Below, 11 T cell receptor beta chains from the same sample are listed, as sequenced in a study of sequential checkpoint blockade in melanoma. This sample's treatment: randomized to nivolumab then ipilimumab (arm A) or the reverse (arm B). Assay: immunoSEQ multiplex PCR; the TCRdb copy retains only in-frame clones and omits some. This sample has 35,000 to 40,000 clones, with about nine tenths found just once. The starting material was CD8+ T cells sorted from blood (inferred from file names), obtained from a patient given nivolumab and ipilimumab in sequence. All receptors derive from a human donor with melanoma.

This chain joins TRBV6-5 and TRBJ2-1, with D possibly being TRBD2 (6 bases). The ends were cut back, 5 bases at V and 0 bases at J, with 11 bases in the middle. In germline, CDR1 is MNHEY, CDR2 SVGAGI. This CDR3 region has 15 residues. CDR3 amino acids: CASSPGGSSYNEQFF. The CDR3, as DNA: TGTGCCAGCAGTCCTGGGGGGTCCTCCTACAATGAGCAGTTCTTC.

V usage is TRBV27 and J usage is TRBJ1-2, with 9 bases matching TRBD1. Per germline, CDR1 MNHEY and CDR2 SMNVEV (reference sequence). Losses at the gene ends were 4 bases for V and 5 bases for J; bases not matched to a gene: 11. The CDR3 loop spans 16 amino acids. The CDR3: CASSSRTGAMGYGYTF. CDR3 in DNA: TGTGCCAGCAGTTCCCGGACAGGGGCAATGGGTTATGGCTACACCTTC.

The rearrangement uses TRBV19 and TRBJ2-1; 10 nucleotides agree with TRBD2. Germline trimming cut 5 bases from V and 10 bases from J; bases unmatched to any gene: 5. This CDR3 has 13 amino acids. Per the germline V gene, CDR1 is LNHDA and CDR2 is SQIVND (reference sequence). The CDR3 nucleotides read TGTGCCAGTAGTTTAGGACTAGCGGTGGAGCAGTTCTTC. It translates to CASSLGLAVEQFF.

The V gene is TRBV9, the J gene TRBJ2-5, with 9 bases fitting TRBD1. The CDR3 runs to 18 residues. In germline, CDR1 is SGDLS, CDR2 YYNGEE. The V segment lost 0 bases and the J segment 4 bases; nucleotides outside the gene matches: 13. For the CDR3, the DNA is TGTGCCAGCAGCGTAGTGTCGGACAGGGGCCCCGGAGGAGAGACCCAGTACTTC. Translating it yields CASSVVSDRGPGGETQYF.

This clone was detected only once. This chain joins TRBV6-6 and TRBJ2-1; tentatively, D is TRBD2 (6 bases). Germline CDR1 and CDR2: MNHNY and SVGAGI (reference sequence). The CDR3 is made up of 15 amino acids. With 4 bases removed from V and 4 bases from J, the gap between germline ends came to 14 bases. The CDR3 spells CASSLGWREYNEQFF. CDR3 coding DNA: TGTGCCAGCAGTTTGGGGTGGAGGGAATACAATGAGCAGTTCTTC.

Here the CDR3 DNA reads TGTGCCAGCAGTTCGGGACCGGACAGTACTACCGGGGAGCTGTTTTTT. This gives the protein CASSSGPDSTTGELFF. The chain uses TRBV6-5 and TRBJ2-2, with D perhaps TRBD1 (6 bases). With 4 bases removed from V and 5 bases from J, the gap between germline ends came to 17 bases. The CDR3 spans 16 residues. CDR1 is MNHEY and CDR2 is SVGAGI in the germline V gene.

V gene TRBV10-3 combines with J gene TRBJ2-1, with D perhaps TRBD1 (6 bases). The germline V gene encodes CDR1 ENHRY and CDR2 SYGVKD. The V end was cut by 6 bases, the J end by 0 bases, with 18 bases between. This CDR3 has 17 residues. Written as DNA, the CDR3 is TGTGCCATCAGCACACAGGGAAGGGCCCGCTCCTACAATGAGCAGTTCTTC. Residues: CAISTQGRARSYNEQFF.

The chain couples TRBV25-1 to TRBJ2-5, with D perhaps TRBD2 (6 bases). Deletions cut 1 base from V and 2 bases from J, with 8 bases between. CDR1 is MGHDK, CDR2 SYGVNS, per germline. The CDR3 has 14 amino acids. CDR3 amino acids: CASSEFSGQETQYF. For the CDR3, the DNA is TGTGCCAGCAGTGAATTCAGCGGGCAAGAGACCCAGTACTTC. The whole variable domain, filled in from reference TRBV25-1 and TRBJ2-5, reads EADIYQTPRYLVIGTGKKITLECSQTMGHDKMYWYQQDPGMELHLIHYSYGVNSTEKGDLSSESTVSRIRTEHFPLTLESARPSHTSQYLCASSEFSGQETQYFGPGTRLLVL.

J is TRBJ2-2 and V is TRBV29-1, with 7 nucleotides matching TRBD2. Germline V gene data show CDR1 as SQVTM and CDR2 as ANQGSEA. This CDR3 comprises 15 residues. V was clipped by 7 bases and J by 4 bases; unmatched bases: 12. The CDR3 is CSALVGGGLTGELFF. The DNA of the CDR3 is TGCAGCGCCCTAGTCGGGGGAGGGCTCACCGGGGAGCTGTTTTTT.

The genes are TRBV7-3 and TRBJ2-1, with 8 bases identical to TRBD2. Germline CDR1 SGHTA, CDR2 FQGTGA. The CDR3 runs to 18 residues. V was pared by 0 bases and J by 2 bases, with 9 bases of the junction left unmatched. This chain's CDR3 is CASSLTSGMGFTYNEQFF. As DNA, the CDR3 is TGTGCCAGCAGCTTAACTAGCGGGATGGGGTTCACCTACAATGAGCAGTTCTTC.

This clone is a singleton in its sample. The chain recombines TRBV6-5 with TRBJ2-7; tentatively, D is TRBD1 (6 bases). Germline CDR1 and CDR2: MNHEY and SVGAGI. The CDR3 loop spans 14 amino acids. Deletions cut 6 bases from V and 3 bases from J, with 15 bases between. The CDR3 protein is CASRPGTTIYEQYF. In DNA form, the CDR3 reads TGTGCCAGCAGGCCCGGGACAACCATCTACGAGCAGTACTTC.